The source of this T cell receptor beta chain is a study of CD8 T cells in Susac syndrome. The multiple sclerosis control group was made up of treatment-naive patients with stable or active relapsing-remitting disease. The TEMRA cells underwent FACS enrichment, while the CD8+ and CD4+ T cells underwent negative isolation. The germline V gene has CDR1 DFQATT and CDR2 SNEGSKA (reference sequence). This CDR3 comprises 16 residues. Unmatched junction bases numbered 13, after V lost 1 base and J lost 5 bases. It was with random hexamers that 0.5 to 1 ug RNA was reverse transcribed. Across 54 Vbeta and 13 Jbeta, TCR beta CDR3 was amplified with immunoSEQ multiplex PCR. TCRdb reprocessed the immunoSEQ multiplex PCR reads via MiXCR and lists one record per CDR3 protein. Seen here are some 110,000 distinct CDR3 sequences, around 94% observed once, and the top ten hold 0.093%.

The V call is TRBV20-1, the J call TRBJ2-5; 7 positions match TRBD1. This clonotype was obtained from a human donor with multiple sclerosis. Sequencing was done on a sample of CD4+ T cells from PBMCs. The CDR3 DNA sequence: TGCAGTGCTAGAGCCCCATTACAGGGGTCCCGGGAGACCCAGTACTTC. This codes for CSARAPLQGSRETQYF.